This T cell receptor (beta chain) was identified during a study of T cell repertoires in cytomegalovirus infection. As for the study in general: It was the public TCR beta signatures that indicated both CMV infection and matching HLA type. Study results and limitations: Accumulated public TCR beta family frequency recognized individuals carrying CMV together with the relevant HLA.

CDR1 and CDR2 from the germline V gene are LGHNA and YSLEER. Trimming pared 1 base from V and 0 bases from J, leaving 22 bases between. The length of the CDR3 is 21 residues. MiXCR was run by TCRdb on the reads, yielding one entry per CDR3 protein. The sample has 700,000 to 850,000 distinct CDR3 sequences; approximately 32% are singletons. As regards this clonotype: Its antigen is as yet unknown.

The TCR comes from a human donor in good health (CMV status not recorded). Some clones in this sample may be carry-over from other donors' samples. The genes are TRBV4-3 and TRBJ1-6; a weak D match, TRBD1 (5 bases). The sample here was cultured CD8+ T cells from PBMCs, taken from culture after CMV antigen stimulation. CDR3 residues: CASSQGVWDPLMSSYNSPLHF. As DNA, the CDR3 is TGCGCCAGCAGCCAAGGGGTGTGGGACCCCCTTATGAGCTCCTATAATTCACCCCTCCACTTT.